Included here is one TCR beta chain sequence, with context. Preparation of the TCRbeta library was carried out with unique molecular identifiers. TCRdb passed the PCR reads through MiXCR, listing each CDR3 protein once. The table lists more than 550,000 distinct CDR3 sequences, more than 9% of them singletons. Germline V gives CDR1 ENHRY, CDR2 SYGVKD. The CDR3 loop spans 14 amino acids. The ends were cut back, 0 bases at V and 4 bases at J, with 9 bases in the middle. The data derive from a study of T-cell reconstitution after alpha-beta-depleted transplantation in children. The chain employs TRBV10-3 and TRBJ1-1; no firm D call. The input for sequencing was PBMCs from the stem cell graft donor, taken from the stem cell graft. The receptor was isolated from a human donor who donated a stem cell graft to a child with acute myeloid leukemia. In nucleotides, the CDR3 is TGTGCCATCAGTGAGTCGACGGGGAGCACTGAAGCTTTCTTT. Amino acid sequence: CAISESTGSTEAFF.